This T cell receptor (beta chain) was sequenced for a study of molecular identifiers for immune sequencing clone quantification. Study-level points and caveats: Clonotypes surpassing 20 RNA copies contained over 97% of effector molecules, versus under 1% in naive cells.

CDR1 and CDR2 from the germline V gene are SQVTM and ANQGSEA. The V and J ends lost 4 bases and 4 bases, in that order; junction bases with no gene match: 16. The CDR3 runs 19 residues. This clonotype showed up many times. Its antigen is currently unknown. Naive CD8 library inputs spanned roughly 18,000 to 1,000,000 sorted cells and 10%, 30% or 50% RNA. As previously described, bulk TCR libraries were made using listed TCR primers. In TCRdb, the PCR reads were re-called with MiXCR into one record per CDR3 protein. The sample consists of approximately 500,000 distinct CDR3 sequences, 20% to 25% of them appearing once.

This sequence joins TRBV29-1 and TRBJ2-3; 14 nucleotides line up with TRBD2. This sequence originates from a human donor in good health. Some libraries in this study had Jurkat cell RNA spiked in. Input material: naive CD8+ T cells from blood, with Jurkat cell RNA spiked in. Described subset: FACS-sorted CD8+CD4-CCR7+CD45RA+ naive T cells. In nucleotides, the CDR3 is TGCAGCGTTGTTGGGGGACTAGCGGGAGACGGAAATGGGCCAGATACGCAGTATTTT. Translating it yields CSVVGGLAGDGNGPDTQYF.